Each of the 10 T cell receptor beta chains below was sequenced from the same sample in a study of T cells after yellow fever vaccination. TCRdb itself ran the 5' RACE reads through MiXCR, one entry per CDR3 protein. The sample lists hundreds of thousands of distinct CDR3 sequences, 18% occurring once. Sequenced here: PBMCs, sampled before the yellow fever booster vaccination. The receptors here all came from a man in his late teens or twenties who received the YFV17D yellow fever vaccine.

The sample holds a few counts of this clonotype. The chain combines TRBV5-6 with TRBJ2-7; D call uncertain. CDR1 and CDR2 (germline): SGHDT, YYEEEE. This CDR3 has 14 amino acids. As DNA, the CDR3 is TGTGCCTGCAGCTTGGCCTATATGGGTTACGAGCAGTACGTC. Its protein product is CACSLAYMGYEQYV.

This chain uses TRBV19 with TRBJ1-4; 9 nucleotides match TRBD1. The CDR3 is made up of 18 amino acids. The junction had 12 bases not matched to a gene; V was cut back by 7 bases and J by 0 bases. The germline V gene encodes CDR1 LNHDA and CDR2 SQIVND (reference sequence). The CDR3 spells CASKIRQGEFATNEKLFF. CDR3 coding DNA: TGTGCCAGTAAGATTCGACAGGGGGAATTTGCAACTAATGAAAAACTGTTTTTT.

This clonotype was observed a few times. The gene calls are TRBV5-1 and TRBJ2-3; D call uncertain. This CDR3 region has 15 residues. The germline gives CDR1 SGHRS, CDR2 YFSETQ. V was clipped by 3 bases and J by 3 bases, with 14 bases between them. The CDR3 DNA follows: TGCGCCAGCAGCTCCTCGCTTGGGCGGACAGATACGCAGTATTTT. Protein sequence: CASSSSLGRTDTQYF.

In this sample, this clonotype turned up many times. J is TRBJ2-5 and V is TRBV29-1, with 13 bases matching TRBD2. The CDR3 loop spans 14 amino acids. The trim removed 7 bases at V and 5 bases at J, leaving 7 bases unmatched. Germline CDR1 is SQVTM and CDR2 is ANQGSEA. CDR3 sequence reads: CSATSTSGGETQYF. The CDR3 DNA is TGCAGCGCGACCTCGACTAGCGGGGGGGAGACCCAGTACTTC.

The chain uses TRBV20-1 and TRBJ1-2, with 7 bases aligning to TRBD1. Germline CDR1 reads DFQATT; CDR2 reads SNEGSKA (reference sequence). Trimming cost V 3 bases and J 2 bases; bases outside gene matches: 6. This CDR3 has 14 amino acids. DNA of the CDR3: TGCAGTGCTAGGGCCCTGACAGGGAACTATGGCTACACCTTC. The encoded protein is CSARALTGNYGYTF.

This chain links TRBV6-5 with TRBJ1-6; perhaps TRBD1 as D (5 bases). The V gene's germline CDR1 is MNHEY and CDR2 SVGAGI. The CDR3 runs 14 residues. Deletions cut 2 bases from V and 7 bases from J, with 9 bases between. In DNA, the CDR3 is TGTGCCAGCAGTTACGGGGGTAGCAATTCACCCCTCCACTTT. This encodes CASSYGGSNSPLHF.

The chain links TRBV5-6 to TRBJ2-5; D unclear. The CDR3 is 13 amino acids. Trimming removed 3 bases at V and 6 bases at J, with 12 bases between. Germline loops: CDR1 SGHDT, CDR2 YYEEEE. CDR3 region: CASSSLVGQTQYF. The CDR3 DNA reads as TGTGCCAGCAGCTCATTAGTAGGCCAGACCCAGTACTTC.

This chain connects TRBV5-5 to TRBJ2-7, with TRBD1 matching over 10 bases. The ends lost 0 bases at V and 5 bases at J; junction bases unmatched: 2. This CDR3 is built from 14 residues. CDR1 SGHKS and CDR2 YYEKEE come from the germline V gene (reference sequence). DNA of the CDR3: TGTGCCAGCAGCTTGGCGACAGGGGGCCACGAGCAGTACGTC. As protein: CASSLATGGHEQYV.

The chain carries TRBV5-5 and TRBJ2-2; 8 nucleotides line up with TRBD1. The CDR3 consists of 15 residues. The germline V gene encodes CDR1 SGHKS and CDR2 YYEKEE (reference sequence). V shed 3 bases, J shed 0 bases, and the junction held 1 base outside the gene matches. The CDR3 DNA reads as TGTGCCAGCAGCTCAGGGGGCTCGAACACCGGGGAGCTGTTTTTT. It specifies CASSSGGSNTGELFF.

This clonotype was seen a few times. The chain has TRBV7-2 and TRBJ2-6; perhaps TRBD2 as D (5 bases). This CDR3 has 18 amino acids. Trimming removed 4 bases at V and 0 bases at J, with 16 bases between. The germline gives CDR1 SGHTA, CDR2 FQGNSA. The CDR3 DNA is TGTGCCAGCAGCTCCAACGTTCGAGGGTACTCTGGGGCCAACGTCCTGACTTTC. Its protein product is CASSSNVRGYSGANVLTF.